The clone carrying this T cell receptor beta chain has just a few counts. The making of cDNA relied on 5'RACE with 10-nucleotide random UMIs. Via MiXCR, TCRdb re-called the 5' RACE reads, giving one row per CDR3 protein. This repertoire shows about 25,000 distinct CDR3 sequences, around an eighth found once; its top ten account for more than 15%. In germline, CDR1 is SGHNT, CDR2 YYREEE (reference sequence). After removal of 4 bases from V and 2 bases from J, the junction contained 6 bases not matched to a gene. The length of the CDR3 is 14 residues. This sample stems from a study of neurological immune-mediated disorders.

This receptor was obtained from a woman in her 40s with HTLV-1-associated myelopathy (HAM/TSP). V and J are TRBV5-4 and TRBJ2-7; 7 nucleotides align to TRBD1. Sequenced input: PBMCs. CDR3 region: CASSLTGVPYEQYF. The CDR3 DNA reads as TGTGCCAGCAGCCTAACAGGGGTCCCCTACGAGCAGTACTTC.